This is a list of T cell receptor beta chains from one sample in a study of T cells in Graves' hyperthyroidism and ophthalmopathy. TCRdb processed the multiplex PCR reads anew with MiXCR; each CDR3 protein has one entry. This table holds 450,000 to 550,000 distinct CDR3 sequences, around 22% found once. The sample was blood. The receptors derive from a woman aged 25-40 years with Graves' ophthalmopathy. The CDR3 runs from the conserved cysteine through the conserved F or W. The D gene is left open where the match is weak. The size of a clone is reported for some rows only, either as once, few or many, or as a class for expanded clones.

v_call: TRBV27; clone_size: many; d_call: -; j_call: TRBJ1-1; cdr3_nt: TGTGCCACCAGGGTACAGGGCGGCACTGAAGCTTTCTTT; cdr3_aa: CATRVQGGTEAFF
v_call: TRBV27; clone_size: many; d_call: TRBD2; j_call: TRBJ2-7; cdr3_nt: TGTGCCAGCAGTCGGCGGGGGGACTACGAGCAGTACTTC; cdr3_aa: CASSRRGDYEQYF
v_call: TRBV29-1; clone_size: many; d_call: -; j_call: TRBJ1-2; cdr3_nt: TGCAGCGCATGGGACTATGGCTACACCTTC; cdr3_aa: CSAWDYGYTF
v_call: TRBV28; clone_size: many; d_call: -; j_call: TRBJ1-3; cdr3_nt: TGTGCCAGCAGTTACGGGGACCCCTCTAGAAACACCATATATTTT; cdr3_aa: CASSYGDPSRNTIYF
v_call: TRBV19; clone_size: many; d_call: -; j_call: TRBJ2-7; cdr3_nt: TGTGCCAGTACCTCAGGGGACTCCTACGAGCAGTACTTC; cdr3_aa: CASTSGDSYEQYF
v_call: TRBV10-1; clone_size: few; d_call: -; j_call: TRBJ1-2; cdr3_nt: TGCGCCAGCAGTGACGCAGGGGTGGTCTATGGCTACACCTTC; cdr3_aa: CASSDAGVVYGYTF
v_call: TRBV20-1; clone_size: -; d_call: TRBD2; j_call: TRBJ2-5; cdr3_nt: TGCAGTGCTAGACCCCTAGCGGGGCTACAAGAGACCCAGTACTTC; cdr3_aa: CSARPLAGLQETQYF
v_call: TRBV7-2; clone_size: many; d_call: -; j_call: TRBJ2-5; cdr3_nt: TGTGCCAGCAGCTTAGATGGAGAGACCCAGTACTTC; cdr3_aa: CASSLDGETQYF
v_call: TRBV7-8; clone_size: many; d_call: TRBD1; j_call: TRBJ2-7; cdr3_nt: TGTGCCAGCAGCTTAGTAGGGGACAGCTCCTACGAGCAGTACTTC; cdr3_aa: CASSLVGDSSYEQYF
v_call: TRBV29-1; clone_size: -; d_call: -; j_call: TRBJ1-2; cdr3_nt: TGCAGCGTGTCGACAGGACTTAACTATGGCTACACCTTC; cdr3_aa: CSVSTGLNYGYTF
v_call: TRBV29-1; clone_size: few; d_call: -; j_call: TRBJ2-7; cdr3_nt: TGCAGCGTAGGAGAACCGAGCGACGAGCAGTACTTC; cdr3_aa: CSVGEPSDEQYF
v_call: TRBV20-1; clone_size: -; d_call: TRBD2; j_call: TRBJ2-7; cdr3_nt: TGCAGTGCTCAGACTAGCAGAACCTACGAGCAGTACTTC; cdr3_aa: CSAQTSRTYEQYF
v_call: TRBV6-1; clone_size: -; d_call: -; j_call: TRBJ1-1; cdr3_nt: TGTGCCAGCAGTGAGGGGATCGTCTTCACTGATGCTTTCTTT; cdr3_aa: CASSEGIVFTDAFF
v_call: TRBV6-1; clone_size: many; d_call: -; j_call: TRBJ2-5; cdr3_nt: TGTGCCAGCAGGCCTCCCGGAGGGGAGACCCAGTACTTC; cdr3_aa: CASRPPGGETQYF
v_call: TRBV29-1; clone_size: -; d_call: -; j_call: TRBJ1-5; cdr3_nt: TGCAGCGTTCGCATGGGGAATCAGCCCCAGCATTTT; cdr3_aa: CSVRMGNQPQHF
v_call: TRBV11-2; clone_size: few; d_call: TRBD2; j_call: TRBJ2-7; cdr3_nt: TGTGCCAGCAGTTCCACTAGCGGGGGGTCTTACGAGCAGTACTTC; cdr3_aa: CASSSTSGGSYEQYF
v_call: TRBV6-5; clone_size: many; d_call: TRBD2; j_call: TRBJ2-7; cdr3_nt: TGTGCCAGCAGTTACTCGGGACTAGCGGGGAACTCCTACGAGCAGTACTTC; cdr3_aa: CASSYSGLAGNSYEQYF
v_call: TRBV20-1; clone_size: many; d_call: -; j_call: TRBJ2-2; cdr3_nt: TGCAGTGCTAGATCGGTTTACACCGGGGAGCTGTTTTTT; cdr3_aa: CSARSVYTGELFF
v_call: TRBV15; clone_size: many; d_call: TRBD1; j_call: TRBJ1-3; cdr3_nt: TGTGCCACCAGCAGATTGGACAGGGACGAGAACACCATATATTTT; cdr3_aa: CATSRLDRDENTIYF
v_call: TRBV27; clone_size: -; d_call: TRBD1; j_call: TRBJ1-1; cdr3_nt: TGTGCCAGCAGTTTTCAGGGGGCAAGTACTGAAGCTTTCTTT; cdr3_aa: CASSFQGASTEAFF
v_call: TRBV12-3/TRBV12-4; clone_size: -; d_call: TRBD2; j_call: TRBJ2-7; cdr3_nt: TGTGCCAGCAGTTTAAGGATTAGAACAAATGGACTAGCGGTCGGCGAGCAGTACTTC; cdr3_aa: CASSLRIRTNGLAVGEQYF
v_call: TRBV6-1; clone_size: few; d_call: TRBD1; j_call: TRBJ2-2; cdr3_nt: TGTGCCAGCAGACTCCCCGGGACAGGGAACACCGGGGAGCTGTTTTTT; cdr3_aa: CASRLPGTGNTGELFF
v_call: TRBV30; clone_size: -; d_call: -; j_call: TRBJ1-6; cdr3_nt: TGTGCCTGGAGCCGGGAAGGGGAGTCACCCCTCCACTTT; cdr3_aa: CAWSREGESPLHF